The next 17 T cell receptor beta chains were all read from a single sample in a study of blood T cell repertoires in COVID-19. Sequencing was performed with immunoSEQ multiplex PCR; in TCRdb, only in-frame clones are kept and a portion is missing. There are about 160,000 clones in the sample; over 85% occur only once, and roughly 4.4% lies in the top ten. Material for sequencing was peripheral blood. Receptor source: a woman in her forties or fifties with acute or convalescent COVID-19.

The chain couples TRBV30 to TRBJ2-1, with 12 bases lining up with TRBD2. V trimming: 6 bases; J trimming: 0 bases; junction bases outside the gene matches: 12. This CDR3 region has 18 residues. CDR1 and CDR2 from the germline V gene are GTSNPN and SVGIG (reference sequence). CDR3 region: CACRWTSGKRGSYNEQFF. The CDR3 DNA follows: TGTGCCTGCAGATGGACTAGCGGGAAAAGGGGCTCCTACAATGAGCAGTTCTTC.

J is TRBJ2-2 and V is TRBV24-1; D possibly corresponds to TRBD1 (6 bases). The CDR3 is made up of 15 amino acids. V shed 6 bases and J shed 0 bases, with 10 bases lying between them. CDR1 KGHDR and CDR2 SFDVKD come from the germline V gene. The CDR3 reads CATSNGTTNTGELFF. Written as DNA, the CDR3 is TGTGCCACCAGTAATGGGACAACGAACACCGGGGAGCTGTTTTTT.

The CDR3, as DNA: TGTGCCATCAGTGAGACGACAGGGTCCGTCGATGAGCAGTTCTTC. Its translation: CAISETTGSVDEQFF. The V and J genes are TRBV10-3 and TRBJ2-1; 7 bases match TRBD1. Germline trimming cut 2 bases from V and 8 bases from J; bases unmatched to any gene: 9. CDR1 is ENHRY and CDR2 is SYGVKD in the germline V gene. CDR3 length equals 15 residues.

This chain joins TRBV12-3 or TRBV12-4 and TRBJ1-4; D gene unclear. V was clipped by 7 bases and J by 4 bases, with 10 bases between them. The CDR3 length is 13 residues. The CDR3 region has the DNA TGTGCCAGCACCTTGCGGAATAATGAAAAACTGTTTTTT. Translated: CASTLRNNEKLFF.

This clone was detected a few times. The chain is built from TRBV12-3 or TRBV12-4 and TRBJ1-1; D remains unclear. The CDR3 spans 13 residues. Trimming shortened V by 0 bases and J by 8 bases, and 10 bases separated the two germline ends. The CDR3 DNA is TGTGCCAGCAGTTTAGCTGCGGCGGGAGAAGCTTTCTTT. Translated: CASSLAAAGEAFF.

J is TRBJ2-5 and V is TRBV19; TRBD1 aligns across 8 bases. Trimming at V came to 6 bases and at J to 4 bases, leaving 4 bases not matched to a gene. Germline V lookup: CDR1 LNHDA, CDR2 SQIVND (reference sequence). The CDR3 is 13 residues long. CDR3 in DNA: TGTGCCAGTAGAGCCGACAGGGGAGAGACCCAGTACTTC. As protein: CASRADRGETQYF.

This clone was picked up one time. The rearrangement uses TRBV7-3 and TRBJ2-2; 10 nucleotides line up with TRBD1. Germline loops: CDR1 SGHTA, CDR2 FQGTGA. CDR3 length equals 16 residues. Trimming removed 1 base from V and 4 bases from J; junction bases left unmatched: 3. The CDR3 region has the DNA TGTGCCAGCAGCTTAAGACAGGGGGCTGGCACCGGGGAGCTGTTTTTT. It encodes CASSLRQGAGTGELFF.

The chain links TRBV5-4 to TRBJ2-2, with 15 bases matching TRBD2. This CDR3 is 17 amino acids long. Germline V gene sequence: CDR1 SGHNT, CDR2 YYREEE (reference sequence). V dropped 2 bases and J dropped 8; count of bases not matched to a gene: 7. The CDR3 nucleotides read TGTGCCAGCAGCTTAGGACTAGCGGGAGGGAGAGGAGGGGAGCTGTTTTTT. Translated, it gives CASSLGLAGGRGGELFF.

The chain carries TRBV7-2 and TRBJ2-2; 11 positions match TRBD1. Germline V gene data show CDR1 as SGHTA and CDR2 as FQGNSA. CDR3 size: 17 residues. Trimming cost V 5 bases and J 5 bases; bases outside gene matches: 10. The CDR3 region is CASSPRTGGAPTGELFF. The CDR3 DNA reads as TGTGCCAGCAGCCCACGGACAGGGGGCGCACCGACCGGGGAGCTGTTTTTT. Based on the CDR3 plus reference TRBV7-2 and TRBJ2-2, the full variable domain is GAGVSQSPSNKVTEKGKDVELRCDPISGHTALYWYRQSLGQGLEFLIYFQGNSAPDKSGLPSDRFSAERTGGSVSTLTIQRTQQEDSAVYLCASSPRTGGAPTGELFFGEGSRLTVL.

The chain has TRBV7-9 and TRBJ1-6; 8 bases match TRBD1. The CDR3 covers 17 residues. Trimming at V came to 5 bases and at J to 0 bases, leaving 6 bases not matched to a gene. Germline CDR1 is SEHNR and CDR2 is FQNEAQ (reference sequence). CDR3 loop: CASSVTGGSSYNSPLHF. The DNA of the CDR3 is TGTGCCAGCAGCGTTACAGGGGGGAGCTCCTATAATTCACCCCTCCACTTT.

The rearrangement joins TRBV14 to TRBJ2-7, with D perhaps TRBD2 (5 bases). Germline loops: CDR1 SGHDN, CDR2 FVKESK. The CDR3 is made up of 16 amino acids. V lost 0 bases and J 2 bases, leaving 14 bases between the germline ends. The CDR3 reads CASSQDLGLPAYEQYF. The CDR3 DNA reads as TGTGCCAGCAGCCAAGATCTAGGACTCCCCGCCTACGAGCAGTACTTC.

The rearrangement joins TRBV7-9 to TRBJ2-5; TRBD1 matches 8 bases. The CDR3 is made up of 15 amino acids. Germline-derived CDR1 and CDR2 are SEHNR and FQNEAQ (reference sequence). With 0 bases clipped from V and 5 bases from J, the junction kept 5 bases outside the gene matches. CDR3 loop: CASSLAARGPETQYF. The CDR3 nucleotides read TGTGCCAGCAGCTTAGCGGCCAGGGGGCCCGAGACCCAGTACTTC.

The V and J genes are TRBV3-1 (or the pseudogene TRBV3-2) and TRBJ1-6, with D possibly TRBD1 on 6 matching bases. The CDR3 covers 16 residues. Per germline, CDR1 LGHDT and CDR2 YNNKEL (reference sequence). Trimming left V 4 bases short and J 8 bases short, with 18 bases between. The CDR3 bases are TGTGCCAGCAGCCTCTCTAGGGGGATTCGGGATTCACCCCTCCACTTT. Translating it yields CASSLSRGIRDSPLHF.

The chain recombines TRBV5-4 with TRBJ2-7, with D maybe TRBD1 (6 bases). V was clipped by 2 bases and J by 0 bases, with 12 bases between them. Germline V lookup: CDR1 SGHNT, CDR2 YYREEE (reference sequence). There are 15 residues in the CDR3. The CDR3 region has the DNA TGTGCCAGCAGCTTCAGGGACACCCTCTCCTACGAGCAGTACTTC. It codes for CASSFRDTLSYEQYF.

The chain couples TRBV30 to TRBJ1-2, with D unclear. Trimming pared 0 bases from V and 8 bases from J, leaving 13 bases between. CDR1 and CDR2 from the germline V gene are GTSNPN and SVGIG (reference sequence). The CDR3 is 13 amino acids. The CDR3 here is CAWSVEALEGYTF. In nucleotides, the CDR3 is TGTGCCTGGAGTGTAGAGGCCTTAGAAGGCTACACCTTC.

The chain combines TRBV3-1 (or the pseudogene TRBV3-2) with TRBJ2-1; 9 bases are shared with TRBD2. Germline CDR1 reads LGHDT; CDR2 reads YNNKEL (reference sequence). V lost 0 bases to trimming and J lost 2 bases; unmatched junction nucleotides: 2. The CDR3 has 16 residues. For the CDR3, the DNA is TGTGCCAGCAGCCAAGAGGGCGGGAGGGCCTACAATGAGCAGTTCTTC. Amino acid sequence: CASSQEGGRAYNEQFF.

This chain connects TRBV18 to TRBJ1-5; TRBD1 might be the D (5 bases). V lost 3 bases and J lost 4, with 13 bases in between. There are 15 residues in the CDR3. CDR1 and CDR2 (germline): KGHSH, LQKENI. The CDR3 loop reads CASSPGGGSNQPQHF. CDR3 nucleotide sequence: TGTGCCAGCTCACCCGGCGGGGGTTCGAATCAGCCCCAGCATTTT.